This TCR beta chain is drawn from a study of T cell repertoires in cytomegalovirus infection. This clonotype was found many times. Its specificity is not known. TCRdb itself ran the reads through MiXCR, one entry per CDR3 protein. This sample yields about 130,000 distinct CDR3 sequences, of which roughly a quarter are seen a single time; roughly 35% belongs to the top ten. V was trimmed by 6 bases and J by 0 bases, leaving 2 bases between them. Germline V CDR1 and CDR2: SGHTA, FQGNSA. The CDR3 is 11 amino acids. The chain couples TRBV7-2 to TRBJ1-1; D not resolved. The TCR originated in a human donor in good health (CMV status not recorded). Some clones in this sample may be carry-over from other donors' samples. The sample taken for sequencing was PBMCs, sequenced either directly or after in vitro stimulation (not recorded which). CDR3: CASRMNTEAFF. Here the CDR3 DNA reads TGTGCCAGCAGAATGAACACTGAAGCTTTCTTT.